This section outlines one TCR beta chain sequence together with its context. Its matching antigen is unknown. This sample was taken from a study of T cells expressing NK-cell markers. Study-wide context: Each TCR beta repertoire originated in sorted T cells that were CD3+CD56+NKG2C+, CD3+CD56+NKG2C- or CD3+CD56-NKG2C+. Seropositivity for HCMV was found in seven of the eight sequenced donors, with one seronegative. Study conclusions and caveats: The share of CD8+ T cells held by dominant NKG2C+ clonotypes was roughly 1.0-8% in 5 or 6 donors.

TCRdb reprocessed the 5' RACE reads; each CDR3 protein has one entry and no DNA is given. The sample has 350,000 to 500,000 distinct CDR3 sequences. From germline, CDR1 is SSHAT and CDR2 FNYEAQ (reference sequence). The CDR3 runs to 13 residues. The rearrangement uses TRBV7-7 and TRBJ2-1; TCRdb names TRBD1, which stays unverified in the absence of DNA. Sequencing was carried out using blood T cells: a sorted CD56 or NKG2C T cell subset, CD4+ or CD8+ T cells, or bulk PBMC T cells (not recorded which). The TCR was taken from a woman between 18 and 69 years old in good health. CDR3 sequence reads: CASSRQADNEQFF.